The rows below give T cell receptor beta chains drawn from one sample of a study of cytotoxic CD8 clonotypes in ibrutinib-treated CLL. TCRdb's table, derived via immunoSEQ multiplex PCR, lists solely in-frame clones and lacks some. In the table there are some 70,000 clones, approximately 90% of which are singletons. The source material was PBMCs, sampled after 12 months of ibrutinib treatment. The receptors were gathered from a human donor with chronic lymphocytic leukemia. The CDR3 runs from the conserved cysteine through the conserved F or W. The order of the fields is V gene, D gene, J gene, CDR3 length, clone size, CDR3 protein, CDR3 DNA. A D gene is named only where the DNA matches it firmly. The listing skips clone size in some rows; elsewhere it reads once, few, many or a size class.

V gene: TRBV6-6; D gene: NA; J gene: TRBJ2-1; CDR3 length: 14; clone size: NA; CDR3 protein: CASTGRGSYNEQFF; CDR3 DNA: TGTGCCAGCACCGGACGGGGCTCCTACAATGAGCAGTTCTTC
V gene: TRBV15; D gene: NA; J gene: TRBJ2-3; CDR3 length: 14; clone size: NA; CDR3 protein: CATSRGGVTDTQYF; CDR3 DNA: TGTGCCACCAGCAGAGGGGGAGTCACAGATACGCAGTATTTT
V gene: TRBV5-1; D gene: NA; J gene: TRBJ2-6; CDR3 length: 16; clone size: NA; CDR3 protein: CASSLSSLGGANVLTF; CDR3 DNA: TGCGCCAGCAGCTTGTCCAGCCTTGGGGGGGCCAACGTCCTGACTTTC
V gene: TRBV5-1; D gene: NA; J gene: TRBJ2-1; CDR3 length: 10; clone size: NA; CDR3 protein: CASSGNEQFF; CDR3 DNA: TGCGCCAGCAGCGGCAATGAGCAGTTCTTC
V gene: TRBV21-1; D gene: NA; J gene: TRBJ2-7; CDR3 length: 16; clone size: once; CDR3 protein: CASSKRWDPPGYEQYF; CDR3 DNA: TGTGCCAGCAGCAAAAGGTGGGATCCGCCCGGGTACGAGCAGTACTTC
V gene: TRBV5-5; D gene: TRBD1; J gene: TRBJ1-1; CDR3 length: 18; clone size: NA; CDR3 protein: CASSSNLIKTGERVGAFF; CDR3 DNA: TGTGCCAGCAGCTCGAACCTAATTAAGACAGGGGAACGGGTCGGAGCTTTCTTT
V gene: TRBV6-6; D gene: NA; J gene: TRBJ2-6; CDR3 length: 15; clone size: NA; CDR3 protein: CASMIGQTGANVLTF; CDR3 DNA: TGTGCCAGCATGATCGGACAGACTGGGGCCAACGTCCTGACTTTC
V gene: TRBV2; D gene: NA; J gene: TRBJ2-1; CDR3 length: 15; clone size: NA; CDR3 protein: CASSERSRYGNEQFF; CDR3 DNA: TGTGCCAGCAGTGAGCGTTCTCGCTACGGCAATGAGCAGTTCTTC
V gene: TRBV19; D gene: NA; J gene: TRBJ1-1; CDR3 length: 15; clone size: NA; CDR3 protein: CASSTPGWMDTEAFF; CDR3 DNA: TGTGCCAGTAGTACACCAGGGTGGATGGACACTGAAGCTTTCTTT
V gene: TRBV11-3; D gene: NA; J gene: TRBJ1-2; CDR3 length: 13; clone size: once; CDR3 protein: CASSLEGMSGYTF; CDR3 DNA: TGTGCCAGCAGCTTAGAAGGGATGAGTGGCTACACCTTC
V gene: TRBV27; D gene: NA; J gene: TRBJ2-6; CDR3 length: 15; clone size: NA; CDR3 protein: CASTPGAPGANVLTF; CDR3 DNA: TGTGCCAGCACCCCTGGGGCGCCTGGGGCCAACGTCCTGACTTTC
V gene: TRBV30; D gene: NA; J gene: TRBJ2-1; CDR3 length: 14; clone size: NA; CDR3 protein: CAYGAKGSRDEQFF; CDR3 DNA: TGTGCCTATGGTGCCAAGGGGAGTCGGGATGAGCAGTTCTTC
V gene: TRBV29-1; D gene: NA; J gene: TRBJ1-1; CDR3 length: 13; clone size: NA; CDR3 protein: CSGYKGGGTEAFF; CDR3 DNA: TGCAGCGGTTATAAGGGGGGTGGCACTGAAGCTTTCTTT
V gene: TRBV5-8; D gene: TRBD1; J gene: TRBJ2-1; CDR3 length: 14; clone size: NA; CDR3 protein: CASSGDRARNEQFF; CDR3 DNA: TGTGCCAGCAGCGGGGACAGGGCACGGAATGAGCAGTTCTTC
V gene: TRBV2; D gene: NA; J gene: TRBJ2-3; CDR3 length: 14; clone size: once; CDR3 protein: CASRDLLSTDTQYF; CDR3 DNA: TGTGCCAGCAGGGACTTACTAAGCACAGATACGCAGTATTTT
V gene: TRBV7-9; D gene: NA; J gene: TRBJ2-4; CDR3 length: 16; clone size: NA; CDR3 protein: CASSSSGGVAKNIQYF; CDR3 DNA: TGTGCCAGCAGCTCCAGTGGTGGGGTAGCCAAAAACATTCAGTACTTC
V gene: TRBV7-2; D gene: TRBD1; J gene: TRBJ1-1; CDR3 length: 16; clone size: NA; CDR3 protein: CASSLAGTGGGTEAFF; CDR3 DNA: TGTGCCAGCAGCTTAGCCGGGACAGGCGGTGGAACTGAAGCTTTCTTT
V gene: TRBV19; D gene: TRBD2; J gene: TRBJ2-3; CDR3 length: 17; clone size: NA; CDR3 protein: CASSTDSAGGHTDTQYF; CDR3 DNA: TGTGCCAGTAGTACCGACTCAGCGGGAGGTCACACAGATACGCAGTATTTT
V gene: TRBV5-1; D gene: TRBD1; J gene: TRBJ2-7; CDR3 length: 16; clone size: NA; CDR3 protein: CASSLPLTGTGGEQYF; CDR3 DNA: TGCGCCAGCAGCTTACCCCTGACGGGGACAGGGGGCGAGCAGTACTTC
V gene: TRBV11-1; D gene: NA; J gene: TRBJ2-3; CDR3 length: 14; clone size: NA; CDR3 protein: CASSLIDPTDTQYF; CDR3 DNA: TGTGCCAGCAGCTTAATAGACCCCACAGATACGCAGTATTTT
V gene: TRBV4-1; D gene: NA; J gene: TRBJ2-1; CDR3 length: 14; clone size: NA; CDR3 protein: CASSHPGKRNEQFF; CDR3 DNA: TGCGCCAGCAGCCACCCGGGAAAACGCAATGAGCAGTTCTTC
V gene: TRBV6-1; D gene: TRBD1; J gene: TRBJ1-5; CDR3 length: 18; clone size: NA; CDR3 protein: CASSVGTGALKLNQPQHF; CDR3 DNA: TGTGCCAGCAGTGTGGGGACAGGGGCCCTTAAATTAAATCAGCCCCAGCATTTT
V gene: TRBV7-7; D gene: TRBD2; J gene: TRBJ2-3; CDR3 length: 14; clone size: NA; CDR3 protein: CASSPSGRSGTQYF; CDR3 DNA: TGTGCCAGCAGCCCGAGCGGGAGAAGTGGTACGCAGTATTTT
V gene: TRBV5-5; D gene: TRBD1; J gene: TRBJ2-1; CDR3 length: 14; clone size: few; CDR3 protein: CASSGGQGYNEQFF; CDR3 DNA: TGTGCCAGCAGCGGCGGACAGGGGTACAATGAGCAGTTCTTC
V gene: TRBV9; D gene: NA; J gene: TRBJ1-1; CDR3 length: 14; clone size: NA; CDR3 protein: CASSRQGRNTEAFF; CDR3 DNA: TGTGCCAGCAGCCGGCAGGGACGGAACACTGAAGCTTTCTTT
V gene: TRBV5-1; D gene: TRBD2; J gene: TRBJ2-3; CDR3 length: 15; clone size: NA; CDR3 protein: CASRPTSGSPYTQYF; CDR3 DNA: TGCGCCAGCAGACCTACTAGCGGGAGTCCATATACGCAGTATTTT
V gene: TRBV7-3; D gene: TRBD1; J gene: TRBJ2-2; CDR3 length: 14; clone size: NA; CDR3 protein: CASSLGQGVGELFF; CDR3 DNA: TGTGCCAGCAGCTTGGGACAGGGAGTCGGGGAGCTGTTTTTT
V gene: TRBV7-6; D gene: NA; J gene: TRBJ2-1; CDR3 length: 15; clone size: NA; CDR3 protein: CASSLRPRVPHEQFF; CDR3 DNA: TGTGCCAGCAGCTTAAGACCGCGCGTCCCCCATGAGCAGTTCTTC